The rows below give T cell receptor beta chains drawn from one sample of a study of T-cell memory formation after mild COVID-19. TCRdb processed the 5' RACE reads anew with MiXCR; each CDR3 protein has one entry. Among about 190,000 distinct CDR3 sequences listed, 20% to 25% were seen once. Sequencing was performed on PBMCs or a T cell subset sorted from them (not recorded which). The receptors here all came from an adult woman who had mild COVID-19 (a few samples of this study predate the infection). Cell type and time point are not known. Both conserved end residues are part of each CDR3. A D gene is named only where the DNA matches it firmly. Not all rows give a size; the values are once, few, many and, for expanded clones, a class.

TRBD1	few	TRBV15	TRBJ1-2	TGTGCCACCAGCAGAAGGACAGGGAACTATGGCTACACCTTC	CATSRRTGNYGYTF
.	.	TRBV27	TRBJ2-1	TGTGCCAGCAGCCCCCAGGTCCCCTCCTACAATGAGCAGTTCTTC	CASSPQVPSYNEQFF
TRBD1	.	TRBV20-1	TRBJ1-5	TGCAGTGCTAGAGAGAAACAGGGGCTGTTACAGCCCCAGCATTTT	CSAREKQGLLQPQHF
.	many	TRBV12-3/TRBV12-4	TRBJ2-1	TGTGCCAGCAGTTTAACACCGACAGGTAATGAGCAGTTCTTC	CASSLTPTGNEQFF
.	few	TRBV29-1	TRBJ1-1	TGCAGCGTTTCCAGGTACACTGAAGCTTTCTTT	CSVSRYTEAFF
.	.	TRBV19	TRBJ1-3	TGTGCCAGTAGAATCTCTGGAAACACCATATATTTT	CASRISGNTIYF
TRBD1	few	TRBV6-1	TRBJ2-2	TGTGCCAGCAGTAGGCCCGGGACAGGGGCGAACACCGGGGAGCTGTTTTTT	CASSRPGTGANTGELFF
TRBD2	.	TRBV9	TRBJ2-2	TGTGCCAGCAGCGCCGGGGATGGAGCGGGAGTCGCCGGGGAGCTGTTTTTT	CASSAGDGAGVAGELFF
TRBD1	few	TRBV24-1	TRBJ2-3	TGTGCCACCAGTGATCGGACAGGGACATTCACAGATACGCAGTATTTT	CATSDRTGTFTDTQYF
TRBD2	few	TRBV3-1	TRBJ2-1	TGTGCCAGCAGCCAAGAAGGCGGGACTAGCTCCTACAATGAGCAGTTCTTC	CASSQEGGTSSYNEQFF
TRBD1	few	TRBV6-1	TRBJ1-4	TGTGCCAGCAGTGATCTAGGGACAGATGAAAAACTGTTTTTT	CASSDLGTDEKLFF